This T cell receptor beta chain emerged from a study of CD8+ T cells in alopecia areata. Germline V gene lookup returns CDR1 SQVTM and CDR2 ANQGSEA. The CDR3 contains 10 residues. The V and J ends lost 7 bases and 5 bases respectively, with 8 bases between them. Sequencing used cDNA as its template, made by extracting RNA and reverse transcribing it. Libraries were prepared by immunoSEQ multiplex PCR; TCRdb keeps only in-frame clonotypes and omits some of them. Found here are about 180,000 clones, 50% to 75% of them singletons; the top ten hold approximately 15%. This clone has just a few counts. Here the sequenced sample was CD4+ T cells sorted from blood, taken at week 0. The sequence derives from a human donor with alopecia areata. J is TRBJ2-5 and V is TRBV29-1; the D gene is possibly TRBD2 (6 bases). CDR3 region: CSAGRETQYF. The DNA for the CDR3 is TGCAGCGCAGGGAGGGAGACCCAGTACTTC.